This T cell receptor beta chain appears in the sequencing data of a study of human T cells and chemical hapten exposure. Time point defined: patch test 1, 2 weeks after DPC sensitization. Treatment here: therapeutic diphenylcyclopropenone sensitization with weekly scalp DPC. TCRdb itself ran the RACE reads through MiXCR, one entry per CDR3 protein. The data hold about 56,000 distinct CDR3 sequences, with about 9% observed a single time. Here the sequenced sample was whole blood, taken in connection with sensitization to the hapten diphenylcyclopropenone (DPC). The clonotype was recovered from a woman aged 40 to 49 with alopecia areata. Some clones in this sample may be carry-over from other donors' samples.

The CDR3 region has the DNA TGCAGTGCTAGACCAATAGACAGGGACCGAGCTTTCTTT. Protein: CSARPIDRDRAFF. The V and J genes are TRBV20-1 and TRBJ1-1, with 7 bases lining up with TRBD1. CDR3 length: 13 amino acids. The trim removed 2 bases at V and 10 bases at J, leaving 10 bases unmatched. Germline CDR1 DFQATT, CDR2 SNEGSKA (reference sequence).